These T cell receptor beta chains were read from a single sample in a study of blood T cell repertoires in COVID-19. TCRdb keeps only in-frame clones here, not all; method: immunoSEQ multiplex PCR. The repertoire holds 320,000 or so clones, with 89% as singletons. Sequencing was carried out using PBMCs or T cells enriched from blood (not recorded which). Receptors were obtained from a man in his fifties or sixties who had recovered from COVID-19. The CDR3 runs from the conserved cysteine through the conserved F or W. The D gene is left open where the match is weak. For some rows the clone size is stated as once, few or many, or as a class when expanded; others skip it.

CDR3aa	CDR3nt	j_gene	d_gene	abundance	v_gene
CSVTGLAGWGLTDTQYF	TGCAGCGTTACGGGACTAGCGGGATGGGGCCTCACAGATACGCAGTATTTT	TRBJ2-3	TRBD2	NA	TRBV29-1
CASSSWDREPGFF	TGTGCCAGCAGTTCCTGGGACAGGGAGCCGGGATTCTTT	TRBJ1-1	TRBD1	NA	TRBV12-3/TRBV12-4
CASSFRGYYGYTF	TGTGCCAGCAGTTTTCGGGGGTACTATGGCTACACCTTC	TRBJ1-2	NA	NA	TRBV28
CASSFIRGGNEQFF	TGTGCCAGCAGCTTCATCCGGGGGGGAAATGAGCAGTTCTTC	TRBJ2-1	TRBD2	NA	TRBV7-9
CASSPGRTGLYGYTF	TGTGCCAGTAGTCCCGGCCGGACAGGGCTCTATGGCTACACCTTC	TRBJ1-2	TRBD1	NA	TRBV19
CASSVGTSGIYNEQFF	TGTGCCAGCAGCGTGGGGACTAGCGGGATCTACAATGAGCAGTTCTTC	TRBJ2-1	TRBD2	NA	TRBV9
CASTHQGSYGYTF	TGTGCCAGCACCCACCAGGGGAGCTATGGCTACACCTTC	TRBJ1-2	NA	NA	TRBV6-5
CASRPSSGHYEQYF	TGTGCCAGCAGGCCATCTAGCGGCCACTACGAGCAGTACTTC	TRBJ2-7	TRBD2	NA	TRBV2
CATSDSGYPNEQFF	TGTGCCACCAGTGATTCGGGGTACCCCAATGAGCAGTTCTTC	TRBJ2-1	NA	once	TRBV24-1
CASSPGQGLAYEQYF	TGTGCCAGCTCACCGGGACAGGGGTTGGCCTACGAGCAGTACTTC	TRBJ2-7	TRBD1	NA	TRBV18
CASSLAGGVDEQYF	TGCGCCAGCAGCTTGGCGGGAGGGGTGGACGAGCAGTACTTC	TRBJ2-7	TRBD2	NA	TRBV5-1
CASSGGSPYNEQFF	TGCGCCAGCAGCGGAGGGTCCCCCTACAATGAGCAGTTCTTC	TRBJ2-1	NA	NA	TRBV5-1
CASSYLAGADFMQYF	TGTGCCAGCAGTTATCTAGCGGGAGCGGACTTTATGCAGTATTTT	TRBJ2-3	TRBD2	once	TRBV6-5
CASSQLGHATGELFF	TGTGCCAGCAGCCAACTGGGACACGCGACCGGGGAGCTGTTTTTT	TRBJ2-2	NA	NA	TRBV3-1/TRBV3-2
CASSLVSGPFSSYEQYF	TGTGCCAGCAGCTTAGTCAGCGGCCCCTTTAGCTCCTACGAGCAGTACTTC	TRBJ2-7	NA	NA	TRBV7-2
CAISGYGTPTEAFF	TGTGCCATCAGTGGATACGGGACACCGACTGAAGCTTTCTTT	TRBJ1-1	NA	NA	TRBV10-3